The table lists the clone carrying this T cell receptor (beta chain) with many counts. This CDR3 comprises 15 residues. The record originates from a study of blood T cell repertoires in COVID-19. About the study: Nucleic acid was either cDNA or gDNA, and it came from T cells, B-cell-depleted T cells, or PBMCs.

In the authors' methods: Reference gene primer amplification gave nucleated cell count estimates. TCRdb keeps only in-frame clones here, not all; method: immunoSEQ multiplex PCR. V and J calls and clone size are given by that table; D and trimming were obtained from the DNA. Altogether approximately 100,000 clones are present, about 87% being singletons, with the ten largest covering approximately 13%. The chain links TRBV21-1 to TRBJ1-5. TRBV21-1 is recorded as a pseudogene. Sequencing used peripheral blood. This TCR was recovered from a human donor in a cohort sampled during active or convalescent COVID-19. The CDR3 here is CASSNPRPGNQPQHF. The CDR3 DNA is TGTGCCAGCAGCAACCCTAGGCCGGGTAATCAGCCCCAGCATTTT.